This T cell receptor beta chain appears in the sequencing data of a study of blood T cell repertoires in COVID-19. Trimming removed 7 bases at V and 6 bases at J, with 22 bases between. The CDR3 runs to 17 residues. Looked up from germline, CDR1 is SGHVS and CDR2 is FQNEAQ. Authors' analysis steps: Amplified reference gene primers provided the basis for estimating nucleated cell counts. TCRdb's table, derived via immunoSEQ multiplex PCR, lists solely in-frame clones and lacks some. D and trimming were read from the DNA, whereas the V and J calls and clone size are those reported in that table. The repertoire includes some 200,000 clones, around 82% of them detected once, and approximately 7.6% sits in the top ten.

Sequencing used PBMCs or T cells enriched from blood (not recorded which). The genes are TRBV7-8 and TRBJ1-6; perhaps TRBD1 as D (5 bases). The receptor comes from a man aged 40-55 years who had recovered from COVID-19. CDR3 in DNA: TGTGCCAGCACCAAACCCGGCGTCTGGCAGGGTAATTCACCCCTCCACTTT. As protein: CASTKPGVWQGNSPLHF.